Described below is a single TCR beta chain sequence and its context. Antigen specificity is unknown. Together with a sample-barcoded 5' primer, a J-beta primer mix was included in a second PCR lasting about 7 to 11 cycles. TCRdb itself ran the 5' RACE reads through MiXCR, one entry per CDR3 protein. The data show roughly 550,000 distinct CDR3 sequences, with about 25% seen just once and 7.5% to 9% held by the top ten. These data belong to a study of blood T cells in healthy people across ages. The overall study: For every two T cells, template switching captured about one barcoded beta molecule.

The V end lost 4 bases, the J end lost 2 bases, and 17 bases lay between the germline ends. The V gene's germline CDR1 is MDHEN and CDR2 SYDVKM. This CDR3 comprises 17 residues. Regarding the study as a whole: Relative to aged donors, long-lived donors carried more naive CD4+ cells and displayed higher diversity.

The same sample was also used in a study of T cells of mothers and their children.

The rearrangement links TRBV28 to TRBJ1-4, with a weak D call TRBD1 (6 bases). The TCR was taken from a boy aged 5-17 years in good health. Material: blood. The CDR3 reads CASSSRGRGATNEKLFF. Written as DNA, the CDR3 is TGTGCCAGCAGTTCCCGGGGTCGGGGGGCTACTAATGAAAAACTGTTTTTT.